One sample yielded the 9 T cell receptor beta chains listed below, sequenced in a study of blood T cell repertoires in COVID-19. This table comes from immunoSEQ multiplex PCR, and its TCRdb copy is limited to in-frame clones, with some not included. Found here are about 54,000 clones, over 80% of them singletons; the top ten hold roughly 3.5%. The sequenced material came from peripheral blood. These receptor sequences come from a human donor in a cohort sampled during active COVID-19.

This chain uses TRBV5-1 with TRBJ2-7; D not resolved. Germline-derived CDR1 and CDR2 are SGHRS and YFSETQ. CDR3 length: 13 residues. V lost 2 bases, J lost 2 bases, and 8 bases lay in between. CDR3 region: CASSFMAPYEQYF. The CDR3 coding sequence is TGCGCCAGCAGCTTTATGGCTCCCTACGAGCAGTACTTC. Full variable domain (missing parts from reference TRBV5-1 and TRBJ2-7): KAGVTQTPRYLIKTRGQQVTLSCSPISGHRSVSWYQQTPGQGLQFLFEYFSETQRNKGNFPGRFSGRQFSNSRSEMNVSTLELGDSALYLCASSFMAPYEQYFGPGTRLTVT.

This clone was detected a few times. V usage is TRBV6-1 and J usage is TRBJ2-1; 8 bases are shared with TRBD1. V lost 0 bases, J lost 1 base, and 2 bases stayed unmatched. This CDR3 contains 16 residues. Per germline, CDR1 MNHNS and CDR2 SASEGT. CDR3 sequence reads: CASSEAGQESYNEQFF. In DNA form, the CDR3 reads TGTGCCAGCAGTGAAGCGGGACAGGAATCCTACAATGAGCAGTTCTTC.

The rearrangement links TRBV7-2 to TRBJ1-1, with a tentative D call TRBD1 (5 bases). The CDR3 consists of 16 residues. V lost 5 bases and J lost 0, with 16 bases in between. Germline lookup yields CDR1 SGHTA and CDR2 FQGNSA. The CDR3 DNA reads as TGTGCCAGCAGCATAGGTAGGGGTCGGGTGAACACTGAAGCTTTCTTT. Translation gives CASSIGRGRVNTEAFF. The entire variable domain, with the rest obtained from reference TRBV7-2 and TRBJ1-1, is as follows: GAGVSQSPSNKVTEKGKDVELRCDPISGHTALYWYRQSLGQGLEFLIYFQGNSAPDKSGLPSDRFSAERTGGSVSTLTIQRTQQEDSAVYLCASSIGRGRVNTEAFFGQGTRLTVV.

The chain couples TRBV27 to TRBJ1-1, with D perhaps TRBD1 (6 bases). Trimming cost V 2 bases and J 1 base, with 11 bases left between them. In germline, CDR1 is MNHEY, CDR2 SMNVEV (reference sequence). CDR3 size: 15 residues. CDR3 residues: CASSLEGQRNTEAFF. The CDR3 region has the DNA TGTGCCAGCAGTTTAGAAGGACAGCGGAACACTGAAGCTTTCTTT.

The chain links TRBV5-1 to TRBJ2-2, with 8 bases lining up with TRBD2. Germline CDR1 and CDR2: SGHRS and YFSETQ. The CDR3 contains 17 residues. After removal of 4 bases from V and 4 bases from J, the junction contained 12 bases not matched to a gene. CDR3 DNA: TGCGCCAGCAGCCGGACCCACGGGGGGACTAGCACCGGGGAGCTGTTTTTT. Translating it yields CASSRTHGGTSTGELFF.

This chain joins TRBV7-9 and TRBJ1-1, with unresolved D. CDR1 SEHNR and CDR2 FQNEAQ come from the germline V gene (reference sequence). This CDR3 region has 13 residues. V lost 1 base to trimming and J lost 7 bases, with 10 bases between them. The CDR3: CASSLEQGGEAFF. The DNA for the CDR3 is TGTGCCAGCAGCTTAGAACAAGGCGGTGAAGCTTTCTTT.

The chain combines TRBV5-5 with TRBJ1-5; no reliable D call. The CDR3 loop spans 15 amino acids. V shed 1 base and J shed 7 bases, with 15 bases lying between them. Germline-derived CDR1 and CDR2 are SGHKS and YYEKEE (reference sequence). The CDR3 here is CASSLFLGAEQPQHF. DNA for the CDR3: TGTGCCAGCAGCTTGTTTCTAGGCGCGGAACAGCCCCAGCATTTT.

CDR3 DNA sequence: TGTGCCAGCAGCCACAGCGGGGGGGACTACACCGGGGAGCTGTTTTTT. This encodes CASSHSGGDYTGELFF. V usage is TRBV7-8 and J usage is TRBJ2-2; 10 bases agree with TRBD2. The germline V gene encodes CDR1 SGHVS and CDR2 FQNEAQ. Germline trimming cut 5 bases from V and 3 bases from J; bases unmatched to any gene: 6. This CDR3 region has 16 residues.

The chain employs TRBV14 and TRBJ1-1, with TRBD1 matching over 8 bases. Germline values: CDR1 SGHDN, CDR2 FVKESK. V shed 4 bases, J shed 3 bases, and the junction held 7 bases outside the gene matches. The CDR3 extends over 15 amino acids. In nucleotides, the CDR3 is TGTGCCAGCAGCCTAAACAGGGGGTGGGACACTGAAGCTTTCTTT. Translated: CASSLNRGWDTEAFF.